This TCR beta chain was captured by sequencing in a study of shared clonotypes between healthy human individuals. This CDR3 contains 15 residues. With 0 bases removed from V and 7 bases from J, the gap between germline ends came to 13 bases. Germline CDR1 is MNHEY and CDR2 is SVGAGI. On this clone itself: No antigen is known for it.

The CD4+ fraction was divided into a CD45RA+ naive subset and a CD45RA-negative memory subset. Sequenced by immunoSEQ multiplex PCR; TCRdb stores in-frame clones only, minus some. The sample shows roughly 1,500,000 clones, approximately 98.5% of them seen only once. The study, taken as a whole, reports: It was anticipated that sequencing depth would influence how many clonotypes donors shared.

This receptor was taken from a man aged 25 to 40 in good health. The sequenced sample was naive CD4+ T cells sorted from blood. Sample subset: CD45RA+ positively selected. V gene TRBV6-5 combines with J gene TRBJ2-4; D is undetermined. This CDR3 is CASSYSEIARNIQYF. The CDR3 DNA follows: TGTGCCAGCAGTTACTCGGAAATAGCACGTAACATTCAGTACTTC.